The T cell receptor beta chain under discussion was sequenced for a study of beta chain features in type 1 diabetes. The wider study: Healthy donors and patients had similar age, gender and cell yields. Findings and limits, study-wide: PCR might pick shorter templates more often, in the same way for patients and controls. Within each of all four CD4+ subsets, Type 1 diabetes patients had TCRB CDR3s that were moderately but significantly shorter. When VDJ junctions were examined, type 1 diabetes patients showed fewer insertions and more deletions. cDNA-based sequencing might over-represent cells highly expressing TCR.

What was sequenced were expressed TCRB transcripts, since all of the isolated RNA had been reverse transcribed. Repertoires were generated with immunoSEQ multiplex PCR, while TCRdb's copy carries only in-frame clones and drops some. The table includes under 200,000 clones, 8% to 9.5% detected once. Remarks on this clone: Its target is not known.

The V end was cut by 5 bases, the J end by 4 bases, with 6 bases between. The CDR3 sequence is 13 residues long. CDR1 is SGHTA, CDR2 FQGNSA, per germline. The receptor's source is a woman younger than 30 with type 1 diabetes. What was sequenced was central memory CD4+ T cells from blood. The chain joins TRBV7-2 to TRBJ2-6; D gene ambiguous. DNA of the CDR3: TGTGCCAGCAGCCTCCCCGGGGCCAACGTCCTGACTTTC. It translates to CASSLPGANVLTF.